The 17 T cell receptor beta chains listed next were all sequenced from one sample in a study of CD8 T cells in ankylosing spondylitis. TCRdb reanalysed the 5' RACE reads using MiXCR and keeps one entry per CDR3 protein. The sample holds 150,000 to 200,000 distinct CDR3 sequences, about 32% seen once. What was sequenced was synovial fluid, either unsorted or a sorted T cell fraction (not recorded which). The receptor set was obtained from a male donor with ankylosing spondylitis.

The chain employs TRBV27 and TRBJ1-4; no clear D. There are 16 residues in the CDR3. V shed 0 bases and J shed 7 bases, with 15 bases lying between them. The germline V gene has CDR1 MNHEY and CDR2 SMNVEV (reference sequence). CDR3: CASSLSRPSVGEKLFF. CDR3 DNA sequence: TGTGCCAGCAGTTTATCGCGTCCCTCCGTCGGTGAAAAACTGTTTTTT.

This clonotype was counted between two and nine times. The chain combines TRBV5-1 with TRBJ1-1; possible D gene TRBD1, 5 bases. CDR3 length: 16 amino acids. The germline V gene has CDR1 SGHRS and CDR2 YFSETQ. Trimming cost V 0 bases and J 2 bases, with 14 bases left between them. The CDR3 bases are TGCGCCAGCAGCTTGGTTCCAGGGTGGGTCAACACTGAAGCTTTCTTT. Its translation: CASSLVPGWVNTEAFF.

The CDR3 is CASSLEQELFF. As DNA, the CDR3 is TGTGCCAGCAGCTTGGAGCAGGAACTGTTTTTT. This chain uses TRBV5-6 with TRBJ1-4; D call uncertain. Trimming pared 0 bases from V and 12 bases from J, leaving 6 bases between. This CDR3 is built from 11 residues. Germline V lookup: CDR1 SGHDT, CDR2 YYEEEE.

The rearrangement joins TRBV20-1 to TRBJ2-3; TRBD2 might be the D (6 bases). Trimming removed 4 bases from V and 6 bases from J, with 17 bases in between. This CDR3 contains 14 residues. CDR1 and CDR2 (germline): DFQATT, SNEGSKA (reference sequence). CDR3 coding DNA: TGCAGTGCTATCTGGGAGGCCCTTGTGGATACGCAGTATTTT. Translation gives CSAIWEALVDTQYF.

This clonotype was counted a few times. The chain links TRBV4-3 to TRBJ1-5, with 8 bases identical to TRBD1. Per germline, CDR1 LGHNA and CDR2 YSLEER. This CDR3 comprises 15 residues. V shed 2 bases and J 2 bases; nucleotides not matched to a gene: 2. The CDR3 protein is CASSQPDRGNQPQHF. In nucleotides, the CDR3 is TGCGCCAGCAGCCAACCGGACAGGGGCAATCAGCCCCAGCATTTT.

The rearrangement uses TRBV20-1 and TRBJ1-2; no firm D call. V shed 6 bases and J shed 2 bases, with 16 bases lying between them. The CDR3 is made up of 14 amino acids. Germline V gene lookup returns CDR1 DFQATT and CDR2 SNEGSKA (reference sequence). The CDR3 bases are TGCAGTGCCGTTACTGGTCGCCTAAACTATGGCTACACCTTC. Its translation: CSAVTGRLNYGYTF.

V gene TRBV7-9 combines with J gene TRBJ1-6, with TRBD1 matching over 7 bases. The trim removed 5 bases at V and 7 bases at J, leaving 8 bases unmatched. The CDR3 consists of 15 residues. Germline V gives CDR1 SEHNR, CDR2 FQNEAQ (reference sequence). Written as DNA, the CDR3 is TGTGCCAGCAGCCCCGACAGGGCTGGGAATTCACCCCTCCACTTT. It is translated as CASSPDRAGNSPLHF.

This chain links TRBV28 with TRBJ1-5; TRBD1 aligns across 8 bases. This CDR3 comprises 17 residues. V dropped 7 bases and J dropped 3; count of bases not matched to a gene: 14. Germline V CDR1 and CDR2: MDHEN, SYDVKM. The CDR3 spells CASTDPSPTGVNQPQHF. Written as DNA, the CDR3 is TGTGCCAGCACCGACCCCAGCCCGACAGGGGTCAATCAGCCCCAGCATTTT.

This clonotype was counted a few times. The chain carries TRBV7-2 and TRBJ2-1; 7 bases align to TRBD2. Germline trimming cut 2 bases from V and 8 bases from J; bases unmatched to any gene: 3. CDR3 length equals 13 residues. Per the germline V gene, CDR1 is SGHTA and CDR2 is FQGNSA. CDR3 nucleotides: TGTGCCAGCAGCTTAAGGAGCGGGGATGAGCAGTTCTTC. Translating it yields CASSLRSGDEQFF.

The rearrangement joins TRBV14 to TRBJ2-5; D ambiguous. Germline V CDR1 and CDR2: SGHDN, FVKESK. The germline V and J ends were trimmed by 4 bases and 1 base, with 10 bases remaining between them. The CDR3 covers 14 residues. CDR3 amino acids: CASSRTLAQETQYF. DNA of the CDR3: TGTGCCAGCAGCCGAACCCTCGCCCAAGAGACCCAGTACTTC.

This clonotype was found many times. The V call is TRBV6-2 or TRBV6-3, the J call TRBJ2-7, with 8 bases that match TRBD2. V trimming: 5 bases; J trimming: 2 bases; junction bases outside the gene matches: 2. Germline V gives CDR1 MNHEY, CDR2 SVGEGT. This CDR3 is built from 13 residues. The CDR3 here is CASSVGLAYEQYF. The CDR3 DNA reads TGTGCCAGCAGTGTGGGACTAGCCTACGAGCAGTACTTC.

This chain joins TRBV5-1 and TRBJ1-3; the D is unclear. Germline CDR1 and CDR2: SGHRS and YFSETQ. The CDR3 consists of 15 residues. The V and J ends lost 1 base and 0 bases respectively, with 8 bases between them. As DNA, the CDR3 is TGCGCCAGCAGCTTGATCGGTGTCTCTGGAAACACCATATATTTT. As protein: CASSLIGVSGNTIYF.

This clonotype turned up a few times. This chain uses TRBV3-1 with TRBJ2-3; D unresolved. Per germline, CDR1 LGHDT and CDR2 YNNKEL (reference sequence). The CDR3 totals 12 residues. The ends were cut back, 3 bases at V and 14 bases at J, with 15 bases in the middle. CDR3 coding DNA: TGTGCCAGCAGCCACGGTAGCCTTCCCGGGTATTTT. Translated, it gives CASSHGSLPGYF.

The gene calls are TRBV11-3 and TRBJ2-5, with 10 bases fitting TRBD2. The V gene's germline CDR1 is SGHNT and CDR2 YENEEA. V lost 6 bases to trimming and J lost 5 bases; unmatched junction nucleotides: 9. This CDR3 is 15 amino acids long. CDR3 sequence: CASRKLAAGGETQYF. CDR3 DNA sequence: TGTGCCAGCAGGAAACTAGCAGCGGGGGGGGAGACCCAGTACTTC.

V gene TRBV29-1 combines with J gene TRBJ1-4, with 8 bases fitting TRBD1. The CDR3 has 13 residues. J gave up 8 bases and V 6 bases, and 8 bases lay outside the gene matches. Germline-derived CDR1 and CDR2 are SQVTM and ANQGSEA. The DNA for the CDR3 is TGCAGCGTCGCAACAGGGGGTGAAGAAAAACTGTTTTTT. Amino acid sequence: CSVATGGEEKLFF.

This clonotype was seen at least ten times. CDR3 loop: CSVVNTYEQYF. The CDR3 coding sequence is TGCAGCGTTGTGAATACCTACGAGCAGTACTTC. The chain uses TRBV29-1 and TRBJ2-7; D call uncertain. The CDR3 runs 11 residues. V gave up 4 bases and J gave up 2 bases, with 6 bases separating them. Germline V lookup: CDR1 SQVTM, CDR2 ANQGSEA.

This clonotype was recorded at least ten times. The chain is built from TRBV24-1 and TRBJ2-5; 9 bases fit TRBD1. The ends lost 12 bases at V and 5 bases at J; junction bases unmatched: 9. Germline V gene sequence: CDR1 KGHDR, CDR2 SFDVKD. This CDR3 has 13 amino acids. The CDR3 protein is CAPEQGAGETQYF. The DNA for the CDR3 is TGTGCCCCAGAACAGGGGGCGGGTGAGACCCAGTACTTC.